The 26 T cell receptor beta chains given below trace back to one sample, sequenced in a study of cytomegalovirus exposure and HLA in healthy donors. The PCR made use of 60 Vbeta and 13 Jbeta primers. Produced via immunoSEQ multiplex PCR; TCRdb's table is partial and in-frame only. Of about 230,000 clones in the sample, 77% were seen once. The sequenced material came from PBMCs. The receptors come from a woman in her fifties or sixties in good health and CMV-seropositive.

The rearrangement links TRBV5-4 to TRBJ2-7; TRBD2 matches at 11 bases. The junction had 6 bases not matched to a gene; V was cut back by 5 bases and J by 2 bases. Germline CDR1 SGHNT, CDR2 YYREEE (reference sequence). CDR3 size: 15 residues. CDR3 loop: CASRSGTSGPYEQYF. The CDR3 DNA reads as TGTGCCAGCAGGTCCGGGACTAGCGGCCCCTACGAGCAGTACTTC.

The sample holds one count of this clone. The V and J genes are TRBV7-2 and TRBJ2-7; D might be TRBD2 (5 bases). The CDR3 extends over 14 amino acids. The V end lost 3 bases, the J end lost 5 bases, and 14 bases lay between the germline ends. CDR1 SGHTA and CDR2 FQGNSA come from the germline V gene. The CDR3 region has the DNA TGTGCCAGCAGCTTTTTCACAACCGGGGACGAGCAGTACTTC. Its protein is CASSFFTTGDEQYF.

This clone has a single count. The chain has TRBV10-1 and TRBJ1-1; weak D call: TRBD1 (6 bases). The germline V gene encodes CDR1 WNHNN and CDR2 SYGVQD (reference sequence). V gave up 6 bases and J gave up 1 base, with 12 bases separating them. The CDR3 spans 14 residues. This CDR3 is CASRKGQPNTEAFF. The CDR3 DNA follows: TGCGCCAGCAGGAAAGGACAGCCGAACACTGAAGCTTTCTTT.

This rearrangement joins TRBV28 to TRBJ2-6; possible D gene TRBD1, 6 bases. With 5 bases removed from V and 1 base from J, the gap between germline ends came to 18 bases. The CDR3 runs 18 residues. Germline-derived CDR1 and CDR2 are MDHEN and SYDVKM. Here the CDR3 reads CASSTPAITGSGANVLTF. For the CDR3, the DNA is TGTGCCAGCAGTACCCCAGCCATTACAGGGTCTGGGGCCAACGTCCTGACTTTC.

The V gene is TRBV7-8, the J gene TRBJ2-3, with TRBD1 matching over 7 bases. CDR1 and CDR2 from the germline V gene are SGHVS and FQNEAQ. The CDR3 runs to 16 residues. J was trimmed by 1 base and V by 5 bases; bases with no gene match: 9. The chain's CDR3 is CASSQTHRGRTDTQYF. The CDR3 DNA reads as TGTGCCAGCAGCCAAACCCACAGGGGACGCACAGATACGCAGTATTTT.

The rearrangement links TRBV7-2 to TRBJ2-5; 9 positions agree with TRBD2. The germline V gene encodes CDR1 SGHTA and CDR2 FQGNSA. With 0 bases clipped from V and 1 base from J, the junction kept 0 bases outside the gene matches. The CDR3 has 15 amino acids. CDR3 loop: CASSLAAGGQETQYF. The CDR3 bases are TGTGCCAGCAGCTTAGCAGCGGGGGGCCAAGAGACCCAGTACTTC. Using reference TRBV7-2 and TRBJ2-5 for the parts outside the CDR3, the full variable domain is GAGVSQSPSNKVTEKGKDVELRCDPISGHTALYWYRQSLGQGLEFLIYFQGNSAPDKSGLPSDRFSAERTGGSVSTLTIQRTQQEDSAVYLCASSLAAGGQETQYFGPGTRLLVL.

This rearrangement joins TRBV29-1 to TRBJ1-1; 7 bases agree with TRBD1. Looked up from germline, CDR1 is SQVTM and CDR2 is ANQGSEA. J gave up 3 bases and V 7 bases, and 11 bases lay outside the gene matches. CDR3 length equals 14 residues. Here the CDR3 DNA reads TGCAGCGGGGGGGATAGGGGGCTGTACACTGAAGCTTTCTTT. Its translation: CSGGDRGLYTEAFF.

The rearrangement joins TRBV14 to TRBJ1-2; perhaps TRBD1 as D (6 bases). Per the germline V gene, CDR1 is SGHDN and CDR2 is FVKESK. V lost 5 bases to trimming and J lost 4 bases, with 17 bases between them. The CDR3 is 15 residues long. CDR3 region: CASSTRQVFSYGYTF. The CDR3 DNA reads TGTGCCAGCAGCACCCGACAGGTGTTCTCCTATGGCTACACCTTC.

This clone appeared a few times. This chain connects TRBV6-1 to TRBJ2-7, with 9 nucleotides matching TRBD1. Per the germline V gene, CDR1 is MNHNS and CDR2 is SASEGT. The trim removed 7 bases at V and 0 bases at J, leaving 7 bases unmatched. This CDR3 contains 15 residues. The chain's CDR3 is CASNSRDRASYEQYF. In DNA, the CDR3 is TGTGCCAGCAACAGCCGGGACAGGGCCTCCTACGAGCAGTACTTC.

The chain employs TRBV5-1 and TRBJ2-5; 9 nucleotides align to TRBD1. Matching the DNA end better, TRBJ2-7 makes the J call doubtful. This CDR3 is 13 amino acids long. Per germline, CDR1 SGHRS and CDR2 YFSETQ. The CDR3 region is CASTRDRDYEQYF. In DNA form, the CDR3 reads TGCGCCAGCACGAGGGACAGGGACTACGAGCAGTACTTC.

This clone has a single count. The J gene is TRBJ2-1, the V gene TRBV10-1; D is perhaps TRBD2 (5 bases). Germline-derived CDR1 and CDR2 are WNHNN and SYGVQD (reference sequence). Trimming removed 3 bases at V and 6 bases at J, with 9 bases between. There are 13 residues in the CDR3. CDR3 in amino acids: CASSDAGVNEQFF. The DNA for the CDR3 is TGCGCCAGCAGTGATGCCGGGGTCAATGAGCAGTTCTTC.

This chain uses TRBV27 with TRBJ1-5; 7 bases map to TRBD1. The V gene's germline CDR1 is MNHEY and CDR2 SMNVEV (reference sequence). The length of the CDR3 is 14 residues. The V and J ends lost 6 bases and 6 bases, in that order; junction bases with no gene match: 8. CDR3 bases: TGTGCCAGCAGACGACAGGGATGGGGTCAGCCCCAGCATTTT. This translates into CASRRQGWGQPQHF.

The chain uses TRBV4-2 and TRBJ2-3; 13 bases are a match to TRBD2. The J segment lost 4 bases and the V segment lost 1 base, leaving 8 bases of the junction unmatched. From germline, CDR1 is LGHNA and CDR2 YNFKEQ. The CDR3 consists of 18 residues. The CDR3 nucleotides are TGTGCCAGCAGCCAAGTGGACCCGGGACTAGCGGGGCCAGATACGCAGTATTTT. It codes for CASSQVDPGLAGPDTQYF.

This chain uses TRBV10-3 with TRBJ2-5, with TRBD2 identical over 8 bases. The trim removed 0 bases at V and 3 bases at J, leaving 0 bases unmatched. The CDR3 runs to 14 residues. Germline V CDR1 and CDR2: ENHRY, SYGVKD. The CDR3 nucleotides are TGTGCCATCAGTGAGTCCGGGGGGGAAGAGACCCAGTACTTC. This codes for CAISESGGEETQYF.

The rearrangement uses TRBV27 and TRBJ2-2; TRBD2 agrees at 9 bases. There are 15 residues in the CDR3. Germline V CDR1 and CDR2: MNHEY, SMNVEV (reference sequence). The V and J ends lost 8 bases and 2 bases, in that order; junction bases with no gene match: 6. CDR3 region: CASALAGYNTGELFF. The DNA for the CDR3 is TGTGCCAGCGCACTAGCGGGTTATAACACCGGGGAGCTGTTTTTT.

The chain has TRBV18 and TRBJ2-5; 7 nucleotides agree with TRBD1. With V trimmed by 4 bases and J by 2 bases, 4 bases remained unmatched. The CDR3 is made up of 14 amino acids. The germline V gene encodes CDR1 KGHSH and CDR2 LQKENI. CDR3 coding DNA: TGTGCCAGCTCACGACCGGGACAGCAAGAGACCCAGTACTTC. Residues: CASSRPGQQETQYF.

The V gene is TRBV6-4, the J gene TRBJ2-1; TRBD2 matches 7 bases. CDR1 and CDR2 (germline): MRHNA, SNTAGT. J was trimmed by 4 bases and V by 5 bases; bases with no gene match: 5. The CDR3 has 14 residues. The CDR3 loop reads CASSLSGSYNEQFF. In DNA, the CDR3 is TGTGCCAGCAGTCTTAGCGGGTCGTACAATGAGCAGTTCTTC.

The chain is built from TRBV7-6 and TRBJ2-1; 9 nucleotides match TRBD2. The CDR3 sequence is 15 residues long. Germline trimming cut 4 bases from V and 4 bases from J; bases unmatched to any gene: 5. Germline values: CDR1 SGHVS, CDR2 FNYEAQ. Written as DNA, the CDR3 is TGTGCCAGCAGCTCAGGGACTAGCTTATACAATGAGCAGTTCTTC. Its protein is CASSSGTSLYNEQFF.

The genes are TRBV4-2 and TRBJ2-5; 9 bases line up with TRBD2. This CDR3 is 16 amino acids long. Germline V gene sequence: CDR1 LGHNA, CDR2 YNFKEQ. The junction had 7 bases not matched to a gene; V was cut back by 0 bases and J by 5 bases. The CDR3 loop reads CASSQEGGRVRETQYF. In DNA, the CDR3 is TGTGCCAGCAGCCAAGAAGGCGGGAGGGTCCGGGAGACCCAGTACTTC.

V and J are TRBV28 and TRBJ2-1; TRBD1 matches 12 bases. CDR3 size: 16 residues. J was trimmed by 6 bases and V by 2 bases; bases with no gene match: 5. In germline, CDR1 is MDHEN, CDR2 SYDVKM. The CDR3 DNA reads TGTGCCAGCAGTTTAATGGGACAGGGGGCCTTCAATGAGCAGTTCTTC. Protein product: CASSLMGQGAFNEQFF.

The chain combines TRBV9 with TRBJ2-1; 8 bases are a match to TRBD2. Looked up from germline, CDR1 is SGDLS and CDR2 is YYNGEE. Trimming removed 0 bases from V and 6 bases from J; junction bases left unmatched: 5. This CDR3 is 15 amino acids long. The CDR3 is CASSVDPGGPNEQFF. DNA of the CDR3: TGTGCCAGCAGCGTAGATCCGGGGGGGCCCAATGAGCAGTTCTTC.

This chain joins TRBV19 and TRBJ2-7; D gene ambiguous. Trimming removed 10 bases at V and 2 bases at J, with 18 bases between. Germline CDR1 is LNHDA and CDR2 is SQIVND (reference sequence). The CDR3 covers 14 residues. CDR3 bases: TGTGCCACCGGAGAGACTCGCCGTACCTACGAGCAGTACTTC. This gives the protein CATGETRRTYEQYF.

The chain combines TRBV27 with TRBJ1-2, with 7 bases fitting TRBD1. The CDR3 runs 13 residues. Trimming at V came to 4 bases and at J to 8 bases, leaving 7 bases not matched to a gene. Germline V gene data show CDR1 as MNHEY and CDR2 as SMNVEV (reference sequence). The chain's CDR3 is CASSWRGGEGYTF. For the CDR3, the DNA is TGTGCCAGCAGTTGGAGAGGGGGCGAGGGCTACACCTTC.

V and J are TRBV15 and TRBJ2-5, with 8 bases that match TRBD2. CDR1 and CDR2 from the germline V gene are LNHNV and YYDKDF (reference sequence). J lost 5 bases, V lost 5 bases, and 7 bases had no gene match. CDR3 length: 14 amino acids. The CDR3 loop is CATSPRGGRETQYF. CDR3 DNA sequence: TGTGCCACCAGCCCCCGGGGGGGTAGGGAGACCCAGTACTTC.

To note about this clone: Other DNA sequences from this sample encode an identical CDR3 as well. The gene calls are TRBV15 and TRBJ2-5; tentatively, D is TRBD1 (5 bases). V lost 3 bases and J 1 base, leaving 9 bases between the germline ends. The CDR3 runs 14 residues. The germline gives CDR1 LNHNV, CDR2 YYDKDF (reference sequence). The CDR3 loop is CATSRDRGQETQYF. The CDR3 DNA follows: TGTGCCACCAGCAGGGATAGGGGCCAAGAGACCCAGTACTTC.

This chain uses TRBV7-9 with TRBJ2-5; TRBD1 matches 7 bases. The J call may not be correct, given that the DNA end is closer to TRBJ2-7. The CDR3 loop spans 12 amino acids. Germline V gene lookup returns CDR1 SEHNR and CDR2 FQNEAQ (reference sequence). The CDR3 loop is CAIGQVEVEQYF. The CDR3 nucleotides are TGTGCCATCGGACAGGTTGAGGTCGAGCAGTACTTC.